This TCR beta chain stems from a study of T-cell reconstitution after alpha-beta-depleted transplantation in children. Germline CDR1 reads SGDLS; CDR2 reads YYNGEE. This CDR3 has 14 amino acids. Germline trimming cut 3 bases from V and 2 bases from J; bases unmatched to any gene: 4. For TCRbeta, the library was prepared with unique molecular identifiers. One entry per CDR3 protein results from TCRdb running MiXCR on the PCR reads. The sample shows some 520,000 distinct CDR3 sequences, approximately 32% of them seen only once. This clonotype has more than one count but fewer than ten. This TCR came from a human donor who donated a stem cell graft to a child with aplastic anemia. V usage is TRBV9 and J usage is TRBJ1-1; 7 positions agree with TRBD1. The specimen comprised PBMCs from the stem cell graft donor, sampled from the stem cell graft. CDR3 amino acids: CASSADRDNTEAFF. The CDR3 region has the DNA TGTGCCAGCAGCGCAGACAGGGATAACACTGAAGCTTTCTTT.